There are many counts of the clone carrying this TCR beta chain. As yet, its antigen is unknown. The data were taken from a study of regulatory T cells in long-lasting Graves disease. HTBI primers from iRepertoire and Arm-PCR of CDR3 regions yielded the TCR beta libraries. TCRdb reprocessed the multiplex PCR reads via MiXCR and lists one record per CDR3 protein. In the table there are 680,000 or so distinct CDR3 sequences, around 17% of which are singletons. Study results and limitations: Persistent disease was characterized by preferential usage of TRBV28, TRBJ1-2 and TRBJ2-5.

Time point defined: newly diagnosed GD, antithyroid drugs for less than 3 months. PBMC-extracted RNA yielded the TCR library. Collection of peripheral blood (roughly 9.3 milliliters) was done using EDTA tubes. Germline V CDR1 and CDR2: MDHEN, SYDVKM. V dropped 3 bases and J dropped 7 bases, with 10 bases sitting between them. The CDR3 has 14 amino acids. The same data also contributed to another study, on T cells in Graves' hyperthyroidism and ophthalmopathy. From that second work: Patients counted as stable if ophthalmopathy did not develop within 18 months. Recently diagnosed hyperthyroidism of less than 2 months' duration affected patients aged 18 to 65.

The sample in question was peripheral blood mononuclear cells (PBMCs), obtained at new diagnosis, from a patient treated with antithyroid drugs. The TCR was taken from a woman in her thirties with Graves disease. J is TRBJ1-6 and V is TRBV28, with D maybe TRBD1 (5 bases). The CDR3 nucleotides are TGTGCCAGCAGTTTTGGACACCCAAATTCACCCCTCCACTTT. Residues: CASSFGHPNSPLHF.